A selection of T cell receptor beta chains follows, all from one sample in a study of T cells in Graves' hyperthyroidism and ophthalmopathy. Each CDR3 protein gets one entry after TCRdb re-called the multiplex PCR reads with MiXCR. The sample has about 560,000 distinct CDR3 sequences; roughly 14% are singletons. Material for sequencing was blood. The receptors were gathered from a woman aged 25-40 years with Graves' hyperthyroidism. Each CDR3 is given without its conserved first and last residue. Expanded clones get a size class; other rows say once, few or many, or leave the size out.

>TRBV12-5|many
ASGLSPGQGLYNEQF
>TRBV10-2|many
ATEGARDTEAF
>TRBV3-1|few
ASSQAGQGKGKTQY
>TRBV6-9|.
ASSYWGSEQY
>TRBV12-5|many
ASGLSPGQGDSYEQF
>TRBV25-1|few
ASSATGHEQF
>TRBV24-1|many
ATSDHVTANQETQY
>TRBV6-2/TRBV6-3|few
ASTTGTTYSNQPQH
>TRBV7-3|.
ASSLMPSGYNEQF
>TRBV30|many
AYRDRDRNPYEQY
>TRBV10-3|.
ASSEGGALQPQH
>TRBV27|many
ASSLFLNTEAF
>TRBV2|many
ASSDAEQY
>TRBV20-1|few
SASRLAVQETQY
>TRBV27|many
ASSLQGSGANVLT
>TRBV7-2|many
ASSPSGTAYNEQF
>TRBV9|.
ASSVDLAGPPNTGELF
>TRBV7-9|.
ARDRAPNVNNEQF
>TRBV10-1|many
ASSESGTFSYNEQF
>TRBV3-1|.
ASSQDRKGHSSYNSPLH
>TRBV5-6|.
ASSLAGTWDNSPLH
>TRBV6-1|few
ASSSGTSISEQY
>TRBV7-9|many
ASSSDRYTEAF
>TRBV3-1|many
ASSQEGGRNEQF
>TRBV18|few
ASSPPTGGLNTEAF
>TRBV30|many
AWSAGHTEAF
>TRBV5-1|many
ASSSGQRSYEQY
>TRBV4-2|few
ASSHLGRRTSGQGGELF
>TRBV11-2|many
ASRGTKNYNEQF
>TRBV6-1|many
ASTRDSSSYNEQF
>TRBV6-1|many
ASSRQGAAPPYGYT
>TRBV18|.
ASSAGPRAGANVLT
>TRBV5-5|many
ASSVGPGAPETQY
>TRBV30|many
AWSHRAGNTIY
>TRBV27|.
ASSLRQGVSTEAF
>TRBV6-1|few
ASTTDRGKLF
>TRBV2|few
ASRPQGALGEKLF
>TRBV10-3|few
ASGVSTDTQY
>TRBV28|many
ASNTIKLAGANTGELF
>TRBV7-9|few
ASSLFLGKTTYEQY
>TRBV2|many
ASSAGPTLNQPQH
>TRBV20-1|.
SARGAGPHEQY
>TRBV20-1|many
SARSTGTGELF
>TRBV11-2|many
ASSLVQGPEQY